Described below is a single T cell receptor beta chain sequence and its context. Sequenced by immunoSEQ multiplex PCR; TCRdb stores in-frame clones only, minus some. Here the sample spans 40,000 to 50,000 clones, approximately 88% being singletons. This CDR3 has 16 amino acids. Germline CDR1 MDHEN, CDR2 SYDVKM. The trim removed 10 bases at V and 2 bases at J, leaving 13 bases unmatched. The data derive from a study of OX40 agonist ivuxolimab in advanced cancers. Study-wide context: Males comprised roughly four fifths of the group, whose mean age was approximately 60 years (range 23 to 79).

The chain links TRBV28 to TRBJ2-3, with 9 bases matching TRBD1. Here the sequenced sample was CD4+ or CD8+ T cells sorted from blood, taken in a trial of the OX40 agonist ivuxolimab. The source of this sequence is an adult with an advanced solid tumor such as melanoma, head and neck, liver or kidney cancer. CDR3: CATILTGQGTTDTQYF. CDR3 nucleotides: TGTGCCACCATCCTTACGGGACAGGGTACCACAGATACGCAGTATTTT.